This T cell receptor beta chain appears in the sequencing data of a study of shared clonotypes between healthy human individuals. Study conclusions and caveats: Clonotype sharing among donors was expected to depend on sequencing depth.

Around 290 ng DNA, tens of thousands of T cell genomes, went into unsorted PBMC replicate PCRs. The method was immunoSEQ multiplex PCR; TCRdb's version includes in-frame clones alone and lacks a portion of them. The table lists approximately 440,000 clones, around 77% of them singletons. This CDR3 is 15 amino acids long. The V gene lost 0 bases and the J gene lost 7 bases, with 13 bases spanning the gap. Per the germline V gene, CDR1 is SNHLY and CDR2 is FYNNEI. In the case of this clone: Its antigen remains unidentified. Other nucleotide sequences from this sample produce the same CDR3.

V is TRBV2 and J is TRBJ1-5, with D possibly matching TRBD1 (6 bases). The TCR was taken from a woman in her 40s in good health. Some clones in this sample may be carry-over from other donors' samples. The sample consisted of PBMCs. The CDR3 bases are TGTGCCAGCAGTGAAGCACGGGGGGCTGGGCAGCCCCAGCATTTT. Translating it yields CASSEARGAGQPQHF.